The 28 T cell receptor beta chains given below trace back to one sample, sequenced in a study of shared clonotypes between healthy human individuals (dated by TCRdb to about 2020). The receptor library was made with the immunoSEQ multiplex PCR assay. TCRdb retrieved this table from immuneACCESS and kept in-frame rearrangements only. Not all clones are present; in checked studies, unresolved V genes account for under half, and no reason is known for the remainder. Across this sample there are about 2 million clones, with 85% to 95% seen only once. 0.13% of the sample belongs to the ten largest clones. The sample comprised naive CD4+ T cells sorted from blood. This specimen's cell subset or site label, per the study, means: CD45RA+ positively selected. These receptors were taken from a man younger than 30 in good health.

The CDR3 protein is CANSGKAGGLEQYF. For the CDR3, the DNA is TGTGCCAACTCGGGCAAGGCGGGGGGCCTAGAGCAGTACTTC. The V call is TRBV10-3, the J call TRBJ2-7; TRBD2 agrees at 8 bases. V trimming: 10 bases; J trimming: 7 bases; junction bases outside the gene matches: 15. The germline gives CDR1 ENHRY, CDR2 SYGVKD. The CDR3 extends over 14 amino acids.

Concerning this clone itself: Distinct nucleotide sequences in the sample also encode this CDR3. The chain recombines TRBV5-1 with TRBJ2-3, with D possibly being TRBD1 (5 bases). This CDR3 is 14 amino acids long. Deletions cut 0 bases from V and 3 bases from J, with 8 bases between. The V gene's germline CDR1 is SGHRS and CDR2 YFSETQ. The CDR3 is CASSLGRDTDTQYF. As DNA, the CDR3 is TGCGCCAGCAGCTTGGGCAGGGATACAGATACGCAGTATTTT.

The V call is TRBV30, the J call TRBJ1-4, with D hard to call. The V gene lost 5 bases and the J gene lost 8 bases, with 9 bases spanning the gap. The V gene's germline CDR1 is GTSNPN and CDR2 SVGIG (reference sequence). The CDR3 has 11 amino acids. CDR3 protein: CAWGYTEKLFF. DNA of the CDR3: TGTGCCTGGGGATACACAGAAAAACTGTTTTTT.

A single count supports this clone. The DNA for the CDR3 is TGTGCCAGCAGGGCGGTGAGGGGCTACACTGAAGCTTTCTTT. Amino acids: CASRAVRGYTEAFF. The chain links TRBV27 to TRBJ1-1, with D perhaps TRBD1 (5 bases). Germline assignment: CDR1 MNHEY and CDR2 SMNVEV (reference sequence). The germline V and J ends were trimmed by 6 bases and 3 bases, with 14 bases remaining between them. CDR3 length equals 14 residues.

The chain uses TRBV27 and TRBJ2-7; 7 bases are shared with TRBD1. The V and J ends lost 0 bases and 5 bases, in that order; junction bases with no gene match: 4. Germline V gene sequence: CDR1 MNHEY, CDR2 SMNVEV (reference sequence). CDR3 length equals 14 residues. CDR3 bases: TGTGCCAGCAGTTTATCAAGGGGGCGACACGAGCAGTACTTC. This encodes CASSLSRGRHEQYF.

V usage is TRBV6-1 and J usage is TRBJ2-5; TRBD1 matches at 7 bases. The CDR3 consists of 15 residues. Trimming cost V 6 bases and J 5 bases; bases outside gene matches: 12. Germline values: CDR1 MNHNS, CDR2 SASEGT. The CDR3 spells CASRRGQPFRETQYF. The CDR3 DNA reads TGTGCCAGCAGAAGGGGGCAGCCGTTTCGTGAGACCCAGTACTTC.

The gene calls are TRBV27 and TRBJ2-7; D remains unclear. In germline, CDR1 is MNHEY, CDR2 SMNVEV (reference sequence). The CDR3 has 13 residues. V lost 6 bases to trimming and J lost 3 bases, with 12 bases between them. CDR3 nucleotides: TGTGCCAGCAGCCTCTCGGACGGCTACGAGCAGTACTTC. This gives the protein CASSLSDGYEQYF.

The rearrangement uses TRBV7-2 and TRBJ1-3; 10 bases match TRBD1. Germline values: CDR1 SGHTA, CDR2 FQGNSA. With V trimmed by 1 base and J by 2 bases, 5 bases remained unmatched. This CDR3 has 17 amino acids. The CDR3 loop is CASSLDRGTGAGNTIYF. The CDR3 nucleotides read TGTGCCAGCAGCTTAGATCGCGGGACAGGGGCTGGAAACACCATATATTTT.

The chain couples TRBV6-6 to TRBJ1-3, with D unclear. CDR1 is MNHNY and CDR2 is SVGAGI in the germline V gene (reference sequence). Trimming took off 3 bases at V and 3 bases at J, with 12 bases between the two ends. The CDR3 consists of 15 residues. Written as DNA, the CDR3 is TGTGCCAGCAGTTATAGTACCGAAGGTGGAAACACCATATATTTT. This encodes CASSYSTEGGNTIYF.

This chain connects TRBV6-1 to TRBJ2-1; no clear D gene. Germline V gives CDR1 MNHNS, CDR2 SASEGT. The CDR3 is 14 residues long. The V gene lost 3 bases and the J gene lost 2 bases, with 8 bases spanning the gap. In DNA form, the CDR3 reads TGTGCCAGCAGTGATCGGGCGGCCTACAATGAGCAGTTCTTC. Translation gives CASSDRAAYNEQFF.

About this clone itself: The same CDR3 also results from other DNA sequences found in this sample. The gene calls are TRBV2 and TRBJ1-2; D is unclear. Germline CDR1 is SNHLY and CDR2 is FYNNEI. The CDR3 runs 11 residues. The V end was cut by 3 bases, the J end by 3 bases, with 2 bases between. The CDR3 loop reads CASSDDYGYTF. CDR3 DNA: TGTGCCAGCAGTGATGACTATGGCTACACCTTC. The full variable domain, in which reference TRBV2 and TRBJ1-2 provide the parts outside the CDR3, is EPEVTQTPSHQVTQMGQEVILRCVPISNHLYFYWYRQILGQKVEFLVSFYNNEISEKSEIFDDQFSVERPDGSNFTLKIRSTKLEDSAMYFCASSDDYGYTFGSGTRLTVV.

The J gene is TRBJ2-5, the V gene TRBV29-1; D might be TRBD1 or TRBD2, each matching 5 bases. There are 16 residues in the CDR3. In germline, CDR1 is SQVTM, CDR2 ANQGSEA. The V gene lost 5 bases and the J gene lost 2 bases, with 21 bases spanning the gap. CDR3 coding DNA: TGCAGCGTTTCAAGTGGGGACCTAAGGGGACAAGAGACCCAGTACTTC. This translates into CSVSSGDLRGQETQYF. Full variable domain (outside the CDR3, taken from reference TRBV29-1 and TRBJ2-5): SAVISQKPSRDICQRGTSLTIQCQVDSQVTMMFWYRQQPGQSLTLIATANQGSEATYESGFVIDKFPISRPNLTFSTLTVSNMSPEDSSIYLCSVSSGDLRGQETQYFGPGTRLLVL.

The rearrangement links TRBV4-1 to TRBJ2-5; 12 nucleotides line up with TRBD2. CDR3 length equals 15 residues. CDR1 MGHRA and CDR2 YSYEKL come from the germline V gene. V shed 4 bases and J 5 bases; nucleotides not matched to a gene: 5. The CDR3 region has the DNA TGCGCCAGCAGCCCGGGGGGGACTAGCGGGGAGACCCAGTACTTC. This encodes CASSPGGTSGETQYF.

V usage is TRBV18 and J usage is TRBJ2-3; no firm D call. V lost 3 bases to trimming and J lost 3 bases, with 10 bases between them. The CDR3 totals 14 residues. Per germline, CDR1 KGHSH and CDR2 LQKENI. The chain's CDR3 is CASSPAGWTDTQYF. The CDR3 bases are TGTGCCAGCTCACCGGCCGGCTGGACAGATACGCAGTATTTT.

The V and J genes are TRBV5-6 and TRBJ1-6, with D perhaps matching TRBD1 (6 bases). The V end lost 3 bases, the J end lost 11 bases, and 21 bases lay between the germline ends. CDR3 length: 16 amino acids. CDR1 and CDR2 (germline): SGHDT, YYEEEE. The CDR3 DNA reads TGTGCCAGCAGCTCGAAGGGTGGGGGCACGGTCCCACCCCTCCACTTT. This codes for CASSSKGGGTVPPLHF.

The chain has TRBV2 and TRBJ2-2; 7 bases map to TRBD1. This CDR3 spans 15 amino acids. CDR1 SNHLY and CDR2 FYNNEI come from the germline V gene. V lost 2 bases and J lost 4; bases outside the gene matches: 4. CDR3 nucleotides: TGTGCCAGCAGTGAAACAGGGGCCCTCACCGGGGAGCTGTTTTTT. It specifies CASSETGALTGELFF.

This clone was counted between two and nine times. The chain has TRBV20-1 and TRBJ1-2; TRBD1 matches at 7 bases. Germline V gives CDR1 DFQATT, CDR2 SNEGSKA (reference sequence). Trimming removed 7 bases from V and 5 bases from J; junction bases left unmatched: 4. CDR3 length: 11 residues. This CDR3 is CSEQGNYGYTF. The CDR3, as DNA: TGCAGTGAACAGGGGAATTATGGCTACACCTTC.

This clone is a singleton in its sample. The chain links TRBV2 to TRBJ1-2; 7 positions match TRBD1. The J segment lost 6 bases and the V segment lost 6 bases, leaving 10 bases of the junction unmatched. CDR3 length: 14 residues. Germline assignment: CDR1 SNHLY and CDR2 FYNNEI. This chain's CDR3 is CASSATGSGDGYTF. The CDR3 region has the DNA TGTGCCAGCAGCGCGACAGGGTCGGGCGATGGCTACACCTTC.

The chain uses TRBV6-1 and TRBJ2-7; 10 nucleotides align to TRBD2. Germline CDR1 reads MNHNS; CDR2 reads SASEGT. The CDR3 is 15 amino acids. J was trimmed by 1 base and V by 7 bases; bases with no gene match: 7. The CDR3 protein is CASTLAGVGSYEQYF. CDR3 sequence (DNA): TGTGCCAGCACCCTAGCGGGAGTGGGGTCCTACGAGCAGTACTTC.

This clone has only a few counts. Distinct nucleotide sequences in the sample also encode this CDR3. The rearrangement joins TRBV9 to TRBJ2-5; 8 bases agree with TRBD1. After removal of 0 bases from V and 2 bases from J, the junction contained 0 bases not matched to a gene. Per germline, CDR1 SGDLS and CDR2 YYNGEE. CDR3 length: 14 residues. CDR3 nucleotide sequence: TGTGCCAGCAGCGTAGGACAGGGGCAAGAGACCCAGTACTTC. This gives the protein CASSVGQGQETQYF.

Comment on this clone: The sample carries other DNA sequences with the same CDR3. V is TRBV9 and J is TRBJ2-3, with D hard to call. V shed 7 bases and J shed 1 base, with 4 bases lying between them. The CDR3 runs 11 residues. Per the germline V gene, CDR1 is SGDLS and CDR2 is YYNGEE. DNA for the CDR3: TGTGCCAGCTCCCGCACAGATACGCAGTATTTT. Translating gives CASSRTDTQYF.

The chain links TRBV6-1 to TRBJ1-1; D unclear. Between the trimmed V and J ends, which lost 2 bases and 7 bases, there was a span of 17 bases. CDR1 is MNHNS, CDR2 SASEGT, per germline. The CDR3 has 15 residues. CDR3 protein: CASSESPVTRIEAFF. For the CDR3, the DNA is TGTGCCAGCAGTGAATCACCCGTCACGAGAATTGAAGCTTTCTTT.

About this clone: The same CDR3 also results from other DNA sequences found in this sample. The chain has TRBV9 and TRBJ2-3; no reliable D call. The germline CDR1 and CDR2 sequences are SGDLS and YYNGEE. This CDR3 spans 13 amino acids. The V end was cut by 1 base, the J end by 3 bases, with 6 bases between. The CDR3 region has the DNA TGTGCCAGCAGCGTATCCACTACAGATACGCAGTATTTT. Its translation is CASSVSTTDTQYF.

The chain carries TRBV10-3 and TRBJ2-2, with D possibly TRBD1 on 6 matching bases. CDR3 length equals 17 residues. CDR1 and CDR2 from the germline V gene are ENHRY and SYGVKD. Between the trimmed V and J ends, which lost 4 bases and 6 bases, there was a span of 21 bases. The CDR3 loop reads CAISGRWGLDEAGELFF. The CDR3 DNA follows: TGTGCCATCAGTGGACGCTGGGGGCTGGATGAAGCCGGGGAGCTGTTTTTT.

The table lists this clone with a few counts. V and J are TRBV19 and TRBJ1-2, with 7 positions matching TRBD1. Trimming cost V 3 bases and J 3 bases; bases outside gene matches: 4. There are 14 residues in the CDR3. The germline V gene encodes CDR1 LNHDA and CDR2 SQIVND (reference sequence). The DNA for the CDR3 is TGTGCCAGTAGTATCGACAGGGCGGACTATGGCTACACCTTC. It codes for CASSIDRADYGYTF.

V and J are TRBV27 and TRBJ1-1, with unresolved D. Germline CDR1 MNHEY, CDR2 SMNVEV (reference sequence). The CDR3 is made up of 12 amino acids. Deletions cut 5 bases from V and 5 bases from J, with 9 bases between. CDR3 DNA: TGTGCCAGCAGTCAACGGGGAACTGAAGCTTTCTTT. This gives the protein CASSQRGTEAFF.

To note about this clone: Other DNA sequences in the same sample also yield this CDR3. V is TRBV6-1 and J is TRBJ1-4; 8 bases map to TRBD1. The CDR3 spans 13 residues. Germline CDR1 is MNHNS and CDR2 is SASEGT. The V gene end was trimmed by 7 bases and the J gene end by 8 bases; junction bases not matched to a gene: 6. The CDR3 DNA is TGTGCCAGCAAAGGACAGGGCGGGGAAAAACTGTTTTTT. Its protein is CASKGQGGEKLFF.

The V and J genes are TRBV28 and TRBJ2-7; TRBD2 is a possible D gene (5 bases). Trimming stripped 8 bases from V and 2 bases from J, with 10 bases between. The CDR3 covers 12 residues. Germline CDR1 and CDR2: MDHEN and SYDVKM. The CDR3 DNA is TGTGCCAGCCGGCCGGGGACCTACGAGCAGTACTTC. Its protein product is CASRPGTYEQYF.